Below, 7 T cell receptor beta chains from the same sample are listed, as sequenced in a study of blood T cell repertoires in COVID-19. Clones were sequenced by immunoSEQ multiplex PCR, and TCRdb holds only the in-frame ones, with some missing. Among about 410,000 clones listed, around 89% were seen once. Sequenced sample: peripheral blood. Receptor source: a woman in her forties with COVID-19, enrolled during active disease.

The chain joins TRBV7-9 to TRBJ1-5, with 12 nucleotides matching TRBD1. Germline values: CDR1 SEHNR, CDR2 FQNEAQ (reference sequence). This CDR3 comprises 15 residues. V lost 4 bases and J lost 6; bases outside the gene matches: 4. The CDR3 DNA follows: TGTGCCAGCAGCTCCGGGACAGGGGGCCCTCAGCCCCAGCATTTT. Its protein product is CASSSGTGGPQPQHF.

The chain uses TRBV13 and TRBJ2-5; 9 bases match TRBD1. The CDR3 sequence is 18 residues long. J was trimmed by 3 bases and V by 5 bases; bases with no gene match: 16. Germline assignment: CDR1 PRHDT and CDR2 FYEKMQ (reference sequence). The chain's CDR3 is CASSESPGQGGGEETQYF. DNA of the CDR3: TGTGCCAGCAGCGAGTCTCCGGGACAGGGCGGAGGGGAAGAGACCCAGTACTTC.

The table lists this clone with a few counts. The chain uses TRBV7-9 and TRBJ1-4; maybe TRBD1 (6 bases). V dropped 1 base and J dropped 5 bases, with 8 bases sitting between them. The CDR3 is 14 residues long. CDR1 and CDR2 (germline): SEHNR, FQNEAQ (reference sequence). The CDR3 DNA reads TGTGCCAGCAGCTTAGTAACAGGGAATGAAAAACTGTTTTTT. Translating it yields CASSLVTGNEKLFF.

The chain couples TRBV4-3 to TRBJ1-1; a weak D match, TRBD1 (5 bases). Per the germline V gene, CDR1 is LGHNA and CDR2 is YSLEER. The CDR3 runs 14 residues. The V gene lost 4 bases and the J gene lost 3 bases, with 12 bases spanning the gap. Here the CDR3 reads CASSPGTFDTEAFF. As DNA, the CDR3 is TGCGCCAGCAGCCCCGGGACTTTTGACACTGAAGCTTTCTTT.

The chain uses TRBV7-9 and TRBJ1-1, with D tentatively TRBD1 (6 bases). Germline V CDR1 and CDR2: SEHNR, FQNEAQ (reference sequence). Trimming cost V 0 bases and J 0 bases, with 14 bases left between them. The CDR3 extends over 17 amino acids. Written as DNA, the CDR3 is TGTGCCAGCAGCTTAGCGCACGTAGCAGGGGTGAACACTGAAGCTTTCTTT. The encoded protein is CASSLAHVAGVNTEAFF.

The J gene is TRBJ2-2, the V gene TRBV5-1; possibly TRBD2 for D (7 bases). The germline gives CDR1 SGHRS, CDR2 YFSETQ. The CDR3 is made up of 16 amino acids. V was trimmed by 2 bases and J by 4 bases, leaving 15 bases between them. The CDR3 spells CASSFRAGQVTGELFF. CDR3 nucleotide sequence: TGCGCCAGCAGCTTTCGAGCGGGACAAGTCACCGGGGAGCTGTTTTTT.

The V gene is TRBV11-3, the J gene TRBJ2-1, with TRBD2 as a possible D gene (5 bases). Trimming removed 5 bases from V and 8 bases from J, with 13 bases in between. From germline, CDR1 is SGHNT and CDR2 YENEEA. The CDR3 covers 13 residues. The CDR3, as DNA: TGTGCCAGCAGCCCCGGGGTCAGCGATGAGCAGTTCTTC. Translated: CASSPGVSDEQFF. Variable domain in full (rest from reference TRBV11-3 and TRBJ2-1): EAGVVQSPRYKIIEKKQPVAFWCNPISGHNTLYWYLQNLGQGPELLIRYENEEAVDDSQLPKDRFSAERLKGVDSTLKIQPAELGDSAVYLCASSPGVSDEQFFGPGTRLTVL.